The 18 T cell receptor beta chains given below trace back to one sample, sequenced in a study of memory CD4+ T cells and cytomegalovirus serostatus. The sort gate was single viable CD3+CD4+CD8-CD45RO+ cells for memory CD4+ T cells. The protocol was immunoSEQ multiplex PCR, while the TCRdb copy is restricted to in-frame clones and leaves out a portion. The data show about 42,000 clones, 75% to 85% seen once. The sequencing sample was made of memory CD4+ T cells from blood. The receptor source for this set is an adult in good health and CMV-seronegative.

This clone was counted only a few times. The chain employs TRBV20-1 and TRBJ2-7, with D uncertain. The CDR3 is 10 amino acids. The germline gives CDR1 DFQATT, CDR2 SNEGSKA (reference sequence). Trimming shortened V by 6 bases and J by 9 bases, and 12 bases separated the two germline ends. This CDR3 reads CSASPAGQYF. CDR3 nucleotide sequence: TGCAGTGCCAGCCCAGCAGGGCAGTACTTC.

This chain links TRBV7-2 with TRBJ2-7; D not resolved. V was cut by 2 bases and J by 3 bases, with 5 bases left in between. Germline CDR1 reads SGHTA; CDR2 reads FQGNSA. The CDR3 is made up of 12 amino acids. The CDR3 reads CASSLPFYEQYF. The CDR3 DNA follows: TGTGCCAGCAGCTTACCTTTCTACGAGCAGTACTTC.

V gene TRBV10-3 combines with J gene TRBJ2-7; tentatively, D is TRBD1 or TRBD2 (6 bases each). The germline V and J ends were trimmed by 6 bases and 4 bases, with 16 bases remaining between them. Per the germline V gene, CDR1 is ENHRY and CDR2 is SYGVKD. This CDR3 contains 14 residues. CDR3 coding DNA: TGTGCCATCAGGTCGTACGGGGGCGATTACGAGCAGTACTTC. Its protein is CAIRSYGGDYEQYF.

In its sample, this clone was seen a few times. The chain joins TRBV10-3 to TRBJ1-2, with 11 nucleotides matching TRBD1. The germline gives CDR1 ENHRY, CDR2 SYGVKD. V lost 6 bases to trimming and J lost 4 bases; unmatched junction nucleotides: 7. The CDR3 is 15 residues long. The CDR3 bases are TGTGCCATCAGGGACAGGGGGCGAGTGGGCTATGGCTACACCTTC. Amino acid sequence: CAIRDRGRVGYGYTF.

The chain joins TRBV6-5 to TRBJ1-5; D gene uncertain. The germline V gene has CDR1 MNHEY and CDR2 SVGAGI. Trimming removed 2 bases at V and 7 bases at J, with 12 bases between. CDR3 length: 14 amino acids. As DNA, the CDR3 is TGTGCCAGCAGTTACCTGGGGTACGAGCAGCCCCAGCATTTT. Residues: CASSYLGYEQPQHF.

This chain joins TRBV18 and TRBJ1-6; the match to TRBD1 covers 8 bases. V shed 6 bases and J 15 bases; nucleotides not matched to a gene: 7. Per the germline V gene, CDR1 is KGHSH and CDR2 is LQKENI. This CDR3 spans 12 amino acids. CDR3 in DNA: TGTGCCAGCTCCCCCGAGACAGGGGTCCTCCACTTT. This translates into CASSPETGVLHF.

The chain combines TRBV6-1 with TRBJ1-6; no reliable D call. The CDR3 consists of 11 residues. The germline V and J ends were trimmed by 3 bases and 14 bases, with 8 bases remaining between them. Germline V lookup: CDR1 MNHNS, CDR2 SASEGT. The CDR3 here is CASSEGPSLHF. CDR3 DNA sequence: TGTGCCAGCAGTGAGGGCCCGTCCCTCCACTTT.

The chain couples TRBV27 to TRBJ2-5; D could derive from TRBD1 or TRBD2 (5 bases each). The CDR3 runs 13 residues. V was shortened by 1 base and J by 4 bases, with 7 bases between the two germline ends. Germline assignment: CDR1 MNHEY and CDR2 SMNVEV (reference sequence). The CDR3 sequence is CASSLWGRETQYF. The CDR3 nucleotides read TGTGCCAGCAGTTTATGGGGGAGAGAGACCCAGTACTTC.

The chain links TRBV6-5 to TRBJ2-1, with 9 bases matching TRBD2. CDR1 MNHEY and CDR2 SVGAGI come from the germline V gene. The CDR3 runs to 15 residues. V gave up 7 bases and J gave up 1 base; unmatched junction bases: 5. The CDR3 DNA follows: TGTGCCAGCATCGAAGCGGGGGGATCCTACAATGAGCAGTTCTTC. Translated: CASIEAGGSYNEQFF.

The chain has TRBV5-1 and TRBJ2-2; TRBD2 matches at 8 bases. With 2 bases clipped from V and 4 bases from J, the junction kept 7 bases outside the gene matches. Looked up from germline, CDR1 is SGHRS and CDR2 is YFSETQ. This CDR3 spans 16 amino acids. The CDR3 DNA reads as TGCGCCAGCAGCTTACCGGGACTAGGGCCCACCGGGGAGCTGTTTTTT. Protein product: CASSLPGLGPTGELFF.

The rearrangement joins TRBV18 to TRBJ2-2; D not certain. The V and J ends lost 3 bases and 0 bases respectively, with 5 bases between them. The CDR3 runs to 14 residues. Germline V CDR1 and CDR2: KGHSH, LQKENI. The CDR3: CASSPSTNTGELFF. The DNA for the CDR3 is TGTGCCAGCTCACCCAGTACGAACACCGGGGAGCTGTTTTTT.

The chain is built from TRBV6-1 and TRBJ2-3; TRBD1 matches at 8 bases. Germline trimming cut 1 base from V and 1 base from J; bases unmatched to any gene: 4. Germline V CDR1 and CDR2: MNHNS, SASEGT. The CDR3 totals 16 residues. In DNA, the CDR3 is TGTGCCAGCAGTGAAGGGTTGGGACAGGGCACAGATACGCAGTATTTT. This codes for CASSEGLGQGTDTQYF.

This clone was seen just once. The chain uses TRBV2 and TRBJ1-4; D is perhaps TRBD1 (5 bases). Between the trimmed V and J ends, which lost 4 bases and 4 bases, there was a span of 13 bases. CDR3 length: 15 amino acids. The germline V gene encodes CDR1 SNHLY and CDR2 FYNNEI. The CDR3, as DNA: TGTGCCAGCAGTGTTCAGGCAGGGCTTAATGAAAAACTGTTTTTT. This gives the protein CASSVQAGLNEKLFF.

The J gene is TRBJ1-1, the V gene TRBV18; D gene unclear. Trimming removed 4 bases at V and 0 bases at J, with 3 bases between. The CDR3 has 12 residues. The germline V gene has CDR1 KGHSH and CDR2 LQKENI. The CDR3 region is CASSQMNTEAFF. The CDR3, as DNA: TGTGCCAGCTCACAAATGAACACTGAAGCTTTCTTT.

This clone qualifies as medium-sized. This chain joins TRBV30 and TRBJ1-1, with TRBD1 as a possible D gene (5 bases). Trimming took 2 bases from V and 7 from J, leaving 14 bases between them. The germline CDR1 and CDR2 sequences are GTSNPN and SVGIG (reference sequence). This CDR3 comprises 13 residues. The CDR3 region has the DNA TGTGCCTGGAGTCCGAGGGGCTGGCTTGAAGCTTTCTTT. Translating gives CAWSPRGWLEAFF.

V and J are TRBV5-4 and TRBJ2-7; D unresolved. The CDR3 is 15 amino acids. Germline V gene sequence: CDR1 SGHNT, CDR2 YYREEE (reference sequence). Trimming removed 0 bases at V and 0 bases at J, with 10 bases between. The CDR3 DNA reads as TGTGCCAGCAGCTTGGTGGAAGGAAGCTCCTACGAGCAGTACTTC. Translating it yields CASSLVEGSSYEQYF.

The J gene is TRBJ2-5, the V gene TRBV5-4; TRBD1 might be the D (6 bases). This CDR3 region has 13 residues. V lost 2 bases, J lost 2 bases, and 7 bases lay in between. Germline values: CDR1 SGHNT, CDR2 YYREEE (reference sequence). In nucleotides, the CDR3 is TGTGCCAGCAGCTTAGGGGGTCAAGAGACCCAGTACTTC. Amino acid sequence: CASSLGGQETQYF. The full variable domain, its missing parts supplied by reference TRBV5-4 and TRBJ2-5, is ETGVTQSPTHLIKTRGQQVTLRCSSQSGHNTVSWYQQALGQGPQFIFQYYREEENGRGNFPPRFSGLQFPNYSSELNVNALELDDSALYLCASSLGGQETQYFGPGTRLLVL.

The chain has TRBV18 and TRBJ2-7; TRBD2 aligns across 8 bases. The V segment lost 4 bases and the J segment 5 bases; nucleotides outside the gene matches: 16. Germline loops: CDR1 KGHSH, CDR2 LQKENI. This CDR3 is built from 17 residues. Here the CDR3 DNA reads TGTGCCAGCTCACTTCTTGAACCGGGACTAGGGGGAAACGAGCAGTACTTC. Translating it yields CASSLLEPGLGGNEQYF.